This entry lists 3 T cell receptor beta chains sequenced from one sample in a study of a mutant IDH1 vaccine in newly diagnosed glioma. Stated time point: baseline, week 1 (first vaccination visit). The sample's treatment: pre-vaccination baseline after standard-of-care therapy. Assay used: immunoSEQ multiplex PCR; TCRdb lists only in-frame clones, some missing. The data show about 59,000 clones, about nine tenths seen once. Sample: PBMCs, taken from a glioma patient treated with radiotherapy, temozolomide or both. The receptors were sampled from a man in his forties or fifties with glioma.

CDR3 sequence: CASSAEGDEQYF. CDR3 bases: TGTGCCAGCAGTGCTGAGGGGGACGAGCAGTACTTC. The genes are TRBV2 and TRBJ2-5, with TRBD1 as a possible D gene (6 bases). The J call is doubtful: the DNA matches TRBJ2-7 better. CDR1 SNHLY and CDR2 FYNNEI come from the germline V gene. The CDR3 covers 12 residues.

This chain joins TRBV2 and TRBJ2-5; no firm D call. The V gene lost 3 bases and the J gene lost 1 base, with 9 bases spanning the gap. The CDR3 runs to 14 residues. The germline gives CDR1 SNHLY, CDR2 FYNNEI. This CDR3 is CASSDVVAQETQYF. The DNA for the CDR3 is TGTGCCAGCAGTGACGTGGTAGCCCAAGAGACCCAGTACTTC.

CDR3 nucleotide sequence: TGTGCCAGCAGCTTAGATCAAGAACAGCCCCAGCATTTT. Its protein product is CASSLDQEQPQHF. This chain links TRBV11-2 with TRBJ1-5, with D uncertain. The CDR3 consists of 13 residues. V dropped 0 bases and J dropped 7 bases, with 7 bases sitting between them. Germline assignment: CDR1 SGHAT and CDR2 FQNNGV.